A selection of T cell receptor beta chains follows, all from one sample in a study of T cell responses to AZD1222 COVID-19 vaccine. Assay used: immunoSEQ multiplex PCR; TCRdb lists only in-frame clones, some missing. Altogether approximately 100,000 clones are present, about 95% being singletons, with the ten largest covering roughly 2%. Sequencing was performed on peripheral blood, taken on day 0 of AZD1222 vaccination. These receptors came from an adult in good health. The CDR3 runs from the conserved cysteine through the conserved F or W. Fields, in order: J gene, clone size, V gene, D gene, CDR3 protein, CDR3 DNA. D genes are given only for firm matches. Clone size, where shown, is once, few, many, or a class for clones that have expanded.

TRBJ2-7 | - | TRBV5-4 | TRBD1 | CASSPAGTGSYEQYF | TGTGCCAGCAGCCCGGCCGGGACAGGATCCTACGAGCAGTACTTC
TRBJ1-2 | - | TRBV19 | - | CASTHASSGYTF | TGTGCCAGTACCCATGCCTCTAGTGGCTACACCTTC
TRBJ2-1 | - | TRBV27 | - | CASSEPSVSYNEQFF | TGTGCCAGCAGCGAACCTAGCGTTTCCTACAATGAGCAGTTCTTC
TRBJ2-3 | - | TRBV9 | - | CASSVADTQYF | TGTGCCAGCAGCGTAGCAGATACGCAGTATTTT
TRBJ2-7 | once | TRBV10-3 | - | CAISERGQQYF | TGTGCCATCAGTGAGCGAGGACAGCAGTACTTC
TRBJ2-1 | once | TRBV7-6 | - | CASSLANEQFF | TGTGCCAGCAGCCTGGCCAATGAGCAGTTCTTC
TRBJ1-1 | - | TRBV14 | TRBD1 | CASARRGPGTEAFF | TGTGCCAGCGCCAGGAGGGGGCCGGGCACTGAAGCTTTCTTT
TRBJ1-4 | - | TRBV28 | TRBD1 | CAGGKAGTGNEKLFF | TGTGCCGGGGGGAAGGCCGGGACAGGGAATGAAAAACTGTTTTTT
TRBJ2-1 | - | TRBV11-3 | TRBD1 | CASIIRTGYGEQFF | TGTGCCAGCATCATACGGACAGGGTACGGTGAGCAGTTCTTC
TRBJ1-2 | - | TRBV15 | - | CATSGVMTGYGYTF | TGTGCCACCAGCGGCGTGATGACGGGCTATGGCTACACCTTC
TRBJ1-1 | - | TRBV28 | TRBD1 | CASSSLDRGREEGF | TGTGCCAGCAGTTCCCTCGACAGGGGCCGCGAGGAGGGATTT
TRBJ1-5 | - | TRBV2 | TRBD1 | CASSGTGADSNQPQHF | TGTGCCAGCAGCGGGACAGGGGCCGATAGCAATCAGCCCCAGCATTTT
TRBJ2-5 | - | TRBV3-1/TRBV3-2 | - | CASSPRIQETQYF | TGTGCCAGCAGCCCTAGGATCCAAGAGACCCAGTACTTC
TRBJ1-6 | - | TRBV5-4 | - | CASSLWNSYNSPLHF | TGTGCCAGCAGCTTGTGGAACTCCTATAATTCACCCCTCCACTTT
TRBJ1-5 | - | TRBV6-2/TRBV6-3 | - | CASSRGGDNQPQHF | TGTGCCAGCAGCCGGGGAGGAGACAATCAGCCCCAGCATTTT
TRBJ1-2 | once | TRBV5-1 | - | CASSLGSRRTGGEAF | TGCGCCAGCAGCTTGGGATCTCGTCGCACGGGGGGCGAGGCCTTC
TRBJ1-5 | - | TRBV7-9 | - | CASSLGQRENQPQHF | TGTGCCAGCAGCTTAGGGCAACGGGAAAATCAGCCCCAGCATTTT
TRBJ2-7 | - | TRBV6-5 | - | CASRNGGGSYEQYF | TGTGCCAGCAGAAACGGTGGGGGATCCTACGAGCAGTACTTC
TRBJ1-1 | once | TRBV6-5 | TRBD1 | CASTKRHTGEREAFF | TGTGCCAGCACCAAACGTCATACAGGGGAGCGCGAAGCTTTCTTT
TRBJ2-5 | once | TRBV7-9 | - | CASSLVVAGRGLVGETQYF | TGTGCCAGCAGCTTAGTGGTGGCGGGAAGGGGATTAGTAGGAGAGACCCAGTACTTC
TRBJ1-1 | - | TRBV5-5 | TRBD1 | CASSPSVDRVTEAFF | TGTGCCAGCAGCCCGAGCGTGGACAGGGTTACTGAAGCTTTCTTT
TRBJ1-2 | - | TRBV4-1 | TRBD1 | CASSRRQGSPNYGYTF | TGCGCCAGCAGCCGGAGACAGGGGAGCCCTAACTATGGCTACACCTTC
TRBJ2-5 | - | TRBV18 | - | CASSTGQSGETQYF | TGTGCCAGCTCAACGGGACAATCGGGGGAGACCCAGTACTTC
TRBJ2-7 | - | TRBV27 | TRBD1 | CASSLGQGLSYEQYF | TGTGCCAGCAGTCTAGGACAGGGGTTGTCCTACGAGCAGTACTTC
TRBJ2-7 | - | TRBV9 | - | CASSSNPAYEQYF | TGTGCCAGCAGCAGCAACCCCGCCTACGAGCAGTACTTC
TRBJ2-7 | - | TRBV6-5 | - | CASSYPARGGYEQYF | TGTGCCAGCAGTTACCCAGCCAGGGGGGGGTACGAGCAGTACTTC
TRBJ2-3 | few | TRBV25-1 | TRBD2 | CASSPGTSGGGSTDTQYF | TGTGCCAGCAGCCCCGGGACTAGCGGGGGGGGAAGCACAGATACGCAGTATTTT
TRBJ1-2 | - | TRBV9 | - | CASSVGSNYGYTF | TGTGCCAGCAGCGTAGGGTCGAACTATGGCTACACCTTC
TRBJ2-5 | - | TRBV7-9 | TRBD2 | CASSLSQAGDLETQYF | TGTGCCAGCAGCTTAAGCCAAGCGGGAGATTTGGAGACCCAGTACTTC
TRBJ2-3 | - | TRBV7-2 | - | CASRSELRGVLSDTQYF | TGTGCCAGCAGATCAGAGCTCAGGGGGGTATTGTCCGATACGCAGTATTTT
TRBJ2-1 | - | TRBV6-5 | - | CASSSPRSSYNEQFF | TGTGCCAGCAGTTCGCCGCGGAGCTCCTACAATGAGCAGTTCTTC
TRBJ1-2 | - | TRBV19 | TRBD1 | CASSPLLDRDDGYTF | TGTGCCAGTAGCCCCCTACTTGACAGGGATGACGGCTACACCTTC
TRBJ2-2 | - | TRBV5-1 | - | CASSHLPGASSTGELFF | TGCGCCAGCAGCCATCTCCCGGGGGCGTCAAGCACCGGGGAGCTGTTTTTT
TRBJ2-2 | - | TRBV11-3 | TRBD2 | CASSSGTSGAGELFF | TGTGCCAGCAGCTCTGGGACTAGCGGGGCCGGGGAGCTGTTTTTT
TRBJ2-7 | - | TRBV6-6 | - | CATSGGTGRDEQYF | TGTGCCACCTCGGGAGGGACAGGGCGCGACGAGCAGTACTTC
TRBJ1-3 | - | TRBV20-1 | - | CSASPAGAGNTIYF | TGCAGTGCTAGTCCCGCTGGCGCTGGAAACACCATATATTTT
TRBJ2-1 | - | TRBV2 | TRBD1 | CASSEDGQGGPNEQFF | TGTGCCAGCAGTGAAGACGGACAGGGGGGACCCAATGAGCAGTTCTTC
TRBJ1-2 | - | TRBV6-5 | - | CASSYTQTSYGYTF | TGTGCCAGCAGTTACACCCAGACGTCCTATGGCTACACCTTC
TRBJ1-2 | - | TRBV28 | - | CASGGQNYGYTF | TGTGCCAGCGGCGGACAGAACTATGGCTACACCTTC
TRBJ1-6 | - | TRBV3-1/TRBV3-2 | - | CASSLSVDNSPLHF | TGTGCCAGCAGCCTAAGTGTAGATAATTCACCCCTCCACTTT
TRBJ2-7 | - | TRBV5-4 | TRBD1 | CASGTPTGGEQYF | TGTGCCAGCGGAACCCCAACAGGGGGCGAGCAGTACTTC
TRBJ2-7 | - | TRBV6-5 | TRBD2 | CASSPGTSGTYEQYF | TGTGCCAGCAGTCCCGGGACTAGCGGAACCTACGAGCAGTACTTC
TRBJ2-2 | few | TRBV7-6 | - | CASRKRPLGLGTGELFF | TGTGCCAGCAGAAAACGGCCCCTGGGGCTCGGCACCGGGGAGCTGTTTTTT
TRBJ1-6 | few | TRBV2 | TRBD1 | CASTHEGGSDDSPLHF | TGTGCCAGCACTCACGAAGGGGGCTCGGACGATTCACCCCTCCACTTT